The rows below give T cell receptor beta chains drawn from one sample of a study of T-cell memory formation after mild COVID-19. From the 5' RACE reads, TCRdb called clonotypes with MiXCR, one entry per CDR3 protein. This sample has roughly 250,000 distinct CDR3 sequences, with 16% found just once. Source material: PBMCs or a T cell subset sorted from them (not recorded which). The receptor source for this set is a man between 18 and 29 years old who had mild COVID-19 (a few samples of this study predate the infection). Cell type and time point are not known. Both conserved end residues are part of each CDR3. The D gene is left open where the match is weak.

j_gene,d_gene,v_gene,CDR3aa
TRBJ1-2,-,TRBV28,CASSLVTGYTF
TRBJ1-4,-,TRBV20-1,CSASWDEKLFF
TRBJ2-1,TRBD1,TRBV7-2,CASRSDRGIYNEQFF
TRBJ1-1,TRBD1,TRBV3-1,CASSFRDRGPEAFF
TRBJ1-2,TRBD1,TRBV28,CASSPGGQGGYGYTF
TRBJ1-1,TRBD1,TRBV20-1,CSARIRGVNTEAFF
TRBJ1-1,-,TRBV20-1,CSARESGYTEAFF
TRBJ1-6,-,TRBV7-9,CASTRAGENSPLHF
TRBJ2-2,-,TRBV12-3/TRBV12-4,CASSLSRAGELFF
TRBJ2-5,-,TRBV29-1,CSVERGQETQYF
TRBJ2-5,TRBD1,TRBV5-1,CASSSTGTGEGETQYF
TRBJ1-6,-,TRBV7-2,CASSPEGRAGSPLHF
TRBJ1-5,-,TRBV20-1,CSARSGGGFYSNQPQHF
TRBJ1-2,-,TRBV7-2,CASSLAQFRDYGYTF
TRBJ2-2,TRBD1,TRBV12-3/TRBV12-4,CASSLWTGMGRELFF
TRBJ1-5,-,TRBV5-5,CASSPVSFNQPQHF
TRBJ1-6,TRBD1,TRBV5-6,CASSLGSGQGNSPLHF
TRBJ2-4,-,TRBV2,CASSPPFEGKNIQYF
TRBJ2-2,-,TRBV5-1,CASSLLIGGLQTGELFF
TRBJ2-2,TRBD1,TRBV6-2/TRBV6-3,CASRPGTGGPGELFF
TRBJ2-7,-,TRBV5-1,CASSLTAPSYEQYF
TRBJ2-5,-,TRBV7-2,CASSSRDPPVETQYF
TRBJ1-1,-,TRBV3-1,CASSQRTAEAFF
TRBJ2-3,TRBD2,TRBV7-3,CASSSGLAGRQYF
TRBJ1-3,-,TRBV5-1,CASSSTQTSGNTIYF
TRBJ1-5,-,TRBV2,CASSEDNLRNQPQHF
TRBJ1-1,-,TRBV4-1,CASSPVERAGNTEAFF
TRBJ1-5,TRBD1,TRBV19,CASSLNRGGNQPQHF
TRBJ2-2,TRBD2,TRBV4-2,CASSPPAGREGAGELFF
TRBJ2-5,-,TRBV24-1,CATSDFGVEETQYF
TRBJ2-2,-,TRBV7-9,CASSFRGFTGELFF
TRBJ2-1,TRBD1,TRBV20-1,CSARGDRGVHNEQFF
TRBJ2-7,TRBD2,TRBV6-6,CASRRPGLAAYEQYF
TRBJ2-6,TRBD1,TRBV5-1,CASSSTPTGTGTSGANVLTF
TRBJ2-3,-,TRBV28,CASGSGASTDTQYF
TRBJ1-2,-,TRBV12-3/TRBV12-4,CASSFRGSGYTF
TRBJ2-3,TRBD2,TRBV7-9,CASSSTSGADTQYF